The next 25 T cell receptor beta chains were all read from a single sample in a study of blood T cell repertoires in COVID-19. Using immunoSEQ multiplex PCR, the repertoire was profiled, and TCRdb retains in-frame clones only, with some absent. The data hold roughly 250,000 clones, with roughly 86% observed a single time. Sequencing was done on a sample of peripheral blood. The receptor set was obtained from a man aged 35 to 55 who had recovered from COVID-19.

This clone has only one observation. The J gene is TRBJ2-1, the V gene TRBV15, with TRBD1 identical over 9 bases. The CDR3 is made up of 15 amino acids. Germline V gene lookup returns CDR1 LNHNV and CDR2 YYDKDF (reference sequence). Trimming removed 0 bases from V and 14 bases from J; junction bases left unmatched: 11. The CDR3 loop reads CATSRDGAGQGRKFF. Here the CDR3 DNA reads TGTGCCACCAGCAGAGATGGAGCTGGACAGGGGCGAAAGTTCTTC.

CDR3 DNA: TGTGCCAGTAGTCTTGGACTAGCGGGTAATGAGCAGTTCTTC. This encodes CASSLGLAGNEQFF. The chain joins TRBV19 to TRBJ2-1; TRBD2 matches 11 bases. This CDR3 contains 14 residues. Trimming at V came to 5 bases and at J to 7 bases, leaving 4 bases not matched to a gene. Germline CDR1 LNHDA, CDR2 SQIVND (reference sequence). The entire variable domain, with the rest obtained from reference TRBV19 and TRBJ2-1, is as follows: DGGITQSPKYLFRKEGQNVTLSCEQNLNHDAMYWYRQDPGQGLRLIYYSQIVNDFQKGDIAEGYSVSREKKESFPLTVTSAQKNPTAFYLCASSLGLAGNEQFFGPGTRLTVL.

The chain employs TRBV30 and TRBJ1-5; the match to TRBD1 covers 9 bases. The CDR3 runs 16 residues. The V gene's germline CDR1 is GTSNPN and CDR2 SVGIG (reference sequence). V dropped 2 bases and J dropped 0; count of bases not matched to a gene: 5. The CDR3 loop is CAWSTNRGLSNQPQHF. CDR3 sequence (DNA): TGTGCCTGGAGTACAAACAGGGGGCTTAGCAATCAGCCCCAGCATTTT.

Only one count was recorded for this clone. V and J are TRBV6-2 or TRBV6-3 and TRBJ2-1; TRBD2 agrees at 7 bases. Trimming took 2 bases from V and 7 from J; bases not matched to a gene: 5. Germline loops: CDR1 MNHEY, CDR2 SVGEGT. This CDR3 is built from 14 residues. The CDR3 DNA is TGTGCCAGCAGTTACGGCGGGAGTGGGAATGAGCAGTTCTTC. Protein product: CASSYGGSGNEQFF.

The genes are TRBV6-6 and TRBJ2-5, with TRBD1 as a possible D gene (6 bases). Trimming pared 0 bases from V and 3 bases from J, leaving 11 bases between. CDR1 is MNHNY, CDR2 SVGAGI, per germline (reference sequence). The CDR3 consists of 15 residues. As DNA, the CDR3 is TGTGCCAGCAGTTACTCGGGCAGGGGTAAAGAGACCCAGTACTTC. Protein product: CASSYSGRGKETQYF.

V and J are TRBV19 and TRBJ2-2, with 14 bases matching TRBD2. This CDR3 is 19 amino acids long. V lost 6 bases to trimming and J lost 2 bases; unmatched junction nucleotides: 11. Germline lookup yields CDR1 LNHDA and CDR2 SQIVND (reference sequence). The CDR3 nucleotides read TGTGCCAGTAGACCAGCCGGGACTAGCGGGAGATTAAACACCGGGGAGCTGTTTTTT. Its protein is CASRPAGTSGRLNTGELFF.

The rearrangement uses TRBV29-1 and TRBJ1-1, with 7 bases that match TRBD1. The junction had 16 bases not matched to a gene; V was cut back by 7 bases and J by 11 bases. CDR1 and CDR2 from the germline V gene are SQVTM and ANQGSEA. This CDR3 has 13 residues. The DNA for the CDR3 is TGCAGCGCTCTCCCCCACAGGGGTCTCGTCGCTTTCTTT. As protein: CSALPHRGLVAFF.

The chain uses TRBV9 and TRBJ2-5; D perhaps matches TRBD1 (5 bases). The V end was cut by 3 bases, the J end by 7 bases, with 10 bases between. Germline CDR1 reads SGDLS; CDR2 reads YYNGEE. The CDR3 runs 12 residues. In nucleotides, the CDR3 is TGTGCCAGCAGCGCCGTAAGGGGGACCCAGTACTTC. This encodes CASSAVRGTQYF. Using reference TRBV9 and TRBJ2-5 for the parts outside the CDR3, the full variable domain is DSGVTQTPKHLITATGQRVTLRCSPRSGDLSVYWYQQSLDQGLQFLIQYYNGEERAKGNILERFSAQQFPDLHSELNLSSLELGDSALYFCASSAVRGTQYFGPGTRLLVL.

V usage is TRBV5-1 and J usage is TRBJ2-1; D unclear. V dropped 3 bases and J dropped 5 bases, with 12 bases sitting between them. Germline V CDR1 and CDR2: SGHRS, YFSETQ. This CDR3 has 14 amino acids. The CDR3 region is CASSSVPQNNEQFF. The CDR3 bases are TGCGCCAGCAGCTCCGTTCCCCAGAACAATGAGCAGTTCTTC. Based on the CDR3 plus reference TRBV5-1 and TRBJ2-1, the full variable domain is KAGVTQTPRYLIKTRGQQVTLSCSPISGHRSVSWYQQTPGQGLQFLFEYFSETQRNKGNFPGRFSGRQFSNSRSEMNVSTLELGDSALYLCASSSVPQNNEQFFGPGTRLTVL.

The chain recombines TRBV6-5 with TRBJ2-5, with TRBD1 identical over 9 bases. The germline V gene has CDR1 MNHEY and CDR2 SVGAGI. The CDR3 contains 15 residues. V was pared by 6 bases and J by 5 bases, with 10 bases of the junction left unmatched. The CDR3 coding sequence is TGTGCCAGCAGCGGGGAACAGGGGGCCTTCGAGACCCAGTACTTC. It translates to CASSGEQGAFETQYF.

The chain couples TRBV7-8 to TRBJ2-7, with 7 bases aligning to TRBD2. CDR1 and CDR2 from the germline V gene are SGHVS and FQNEAQ. The CDR3 consists of 13 residues. Losses at the gene ends were 5 bases for V and 2 bases for J; bases not matched to a gene: 3. CDR3 nucleotides: TGTGCCAGCAGCACCAGCGGGACCTACGAGCAGTACTTC. Its translation: CASSTSGTYEQYF.

The chain couples TRBV7-2 to TRBJ1-2, with unresolved D. CDR1 is SGHTA and CDR2 is FQGNSA in the germline V gene. The V and J ends lost 4 bases and 6 bases respectively, with 18 bases between them. The CDR3 length is 15 residues. CDR3 in DNA: TGTGCCAGCAGCTCTCCCTTGTCCGTTAGTCATGGCTACACCTTC. It codes for CASSSPLSVSHGYTF.

V is TRBV5-4 and J is TRBJ2-2; 8 nucleotides match TRBD1. Losses at the gene ends were 4 bases for V and 0 bases for J; bases not matched to a gene: 5. CDR1 is SGHNT, CDR2 YYREEE, per germline (reference sequence). CDR3 length equals 16 residues. The CDR3 reads CASSPGQGPNTGELFF. The CDR3 DNA reads as TGTGCCAGCAGCCCCGGACAGGGCCCGAACACCGGGGAGCTGTTTTTT.

This sequence joins TRBV12-3 or TRBV12-4 and TRBJ2-3; no clear D gene. The V end was cut by 9 bases, the J end by 2 bases, with 12 bases between. The CDR3 is 13 residues long. The CDR3, as DNA: TGTGCCAGTTCGGGTTTGGCCACAGATACGCAGTATTTT. Protein sequence: CASSGLATDTQYF.

The chain links TRBV6-5 to TRBJ1-1; D is undetermined. Germline CDR1 is MNHEY and CDR2 is SVGAGI. This CDR3 has 12 residues. V dropped 6 bases and J dropped 0 bases, with 5 bases sitting between them. The CDR3 is CASRHMNTEAFF. For the CDR3, the DNA is TGTGCCAGCAGGCACATGAACACTGAAGCTTTCTTT.

The gene calls are TRBV29-1 and TRBJ1-2; TRBD1 matches at 9 bases. Looked up from germline, CDR1 is SQVTM and CDR2 is ANQGSEA. V was pared by 1 base and J by 7 bases, with 4 bases of the junction left unmatched. CDR3 length: 13 residues. This chain's CDR3 is CSVEGDRASGYTF. CDR3 nucleotides: TGCAGCGTTGAAGGGGACAGGGCGAGTGGCTACACCTTC.

The chain combines TRBV7-2 with TRBJ2-2, with D tentatively TRBD1 (6 bases). The CDR3 has 15 residues. The germline V gene has CDR1 SGHTA and CDR2 FQGNSA. Trimming removed 4 bases from V and 0 bases from J, with 9 bases in between. CDR3 bases: TGTGCCAGCAGCTGGGGGCCGACGAACACCGGGGAGCTGTTTTTT. Its protein product is CASSWGPTNTGELFF.

There are a few counts of this clone. V gene TRBV7-2 combines with J gene TRBJ2-3; D remains ambiguous. CDR1 is SGHTA, CDR2 FQGNSA, per germline. There are 12 residues in the CDR3. The germline V and J ends were trimmed by 5 bases and 4 bases, with 7 bases remaining between them. CDR3 amino acids: CASSGSADTQYF. As DNA, the CDR3 is TGTGCCAGCAGCGGCTCCGCAGATACGCAGTATTTT.

The V gene is TRBV6-2 or TRBV6-3, the J gene TRBJ2-2, with TRBD1 matching over 8 bases. This CDR3 is 14 amino acids long. The germline CDR1 and CDR2 sequences are MNHEY and SVGEGT. The trim removed 5 bases at V and 6 bases at J, leaving 5 bases unmatched. The CDR3 DNA is TGTGCCAGCAGTGACCAGGGGGCGGCCGGGGAGCTGTTTTTT. Translating gives CASSDQGAAGELFF.

This chain uses TRBV10-3 with TRBJ1-6, with D possibly TRBD1 on 6 matching bases. This CDR3 spans 15 amino acids. Germline V gives CDR1 ENHRY, CDR2 SYGVKD. The germline V and J ends were trimmed by 0 bases and 7 bases, with 10 bases remaining between them. The CDR3 sequence is CAISESGQTNSPLHF. CDR3 nucleotide sequence: TGTGCCATCAGTGAGTCTGGACAGACGAATTCACCCCTCCACTTT.

The chain is built from TRBV7-2 and TRBJ2-3; D is ambiguous. The CDR3 sequence is 16 residues long. Between the trimmed V and J ends, which lost 2 bases and 1 base, there was a span of 13 bases. Germline V gene lookup returns CDR1 SGHTA and CDR2 FQGNSA. The CDR3 region is CASSLTPGLGTDTQYF. As DNA, the CDR3 is TGTGCCAGCAGCTTAACTCCCGGTTTGGGCACAGATACGCAGTATTTT.

The chain combines TRBV7-9 with TRBJ1-5; 10 bases fit TRBD1. The V gene's germline CDR1 is SEHNR and CDR2 FQNEAQ (reference sequence). The CDR3 has 14 amino acids. V shed 8 bases, J shed 4 bases, and the junction held 5 bases outside the gene matches. CDR3 region: CASETGGGNQPQHF. CDR3 DNA sequence: TGTGCCAGCGAGACAGGGGGCGGGAATCAGCCCCAGCATTTT.

This clone was seen a few times. The chain employs TRBV5-1 and TRBJ2-1; TRBD2 aligns across 7 bases. The CDR3 spans 15 residues. Looked up from germline, CDR1 is SGHRS and CDR2 is YFSETQ. V gave up 0 bases and J gave up 6 bases; unmatched junction bases: 6. CDR3 nucleotides: TGCGCCAGCAGCTTGGCCCCACTAGCGCCCAATGAGCAGTTCTTC. Its protein is CASSLAPLAPNEQFF.

The rearrangement links TRBV30 to TRBJ1-1; 7 bases match TRBD1. This CDR3 has 16 amino acids. From germline, CDR1 is GTSNPN and CDR2 SVGIG (reference sequence). V lost 2 bases to trimming and J lost 1 base; unmatched junction nucleotides: 10. CDR3 nucleotides: TGTGCCTGGAGTAATTTTTACAGGGGAGGGAACACTGAAGCTTTCTTT. Translated, it gives CAWSNFYRGGNTEAFF.

The chain couples TRBV9 to TRBJ2-2, with 10 bases matching TRBD2. This CDR3 comprises 16 residues. Germline trimming cut 3 bases from V and 6 bases from J; bases unmatched to any gene: 8. Germline CDR1 SGDLS, CDR2 YYNGEE. CDR3 sequence (DNA): TGTGCCAGCAGCGGCAGCGGGAGGGGAATCGCCGGGGAGCTGTTTTTT. It encodes CASSGSGRGIAGELFF. Combining the CDR3 with reference TRBV9 and TRBJ2-2 gives the whole variable domain DSGVTQTPKHLITATGQRVTLRCSPRSGDLSVYWYQQSLDQGLQFLIQYYNGEERAKGNILERFSAQQFPDLHSELNLSSLELGDSALYFCASSGSGRGIAGELFFGEGSRLTVL.